A selection of T cell receptor beta chains follows, all from one sample in a study of shared clonotypes between healthy human individuals. TCRdb's table, derived via immunoSEQ multiplex PCR, lists solely in-frame clones and lacks some. Here the sample spans under 700,000 clones, roughly 95% being singletons. The sample taken for sequencing was naive CD8+ T cells sorted from blood. The receptors here all came from a woman aged 25 to 39 in good health. Both conserved end residues are part of each CDR3. A D gene is named only where the DNA matches it firmly.

TRBJ2-7	TRBV5-6	NA	TGTGCCAGCAGCGTGCAACGGGACACCCCCGAGCAGTACTTC	CASSVQRDTPEQYF
TRBJ2-7	TRBV29-1	NA	TGCAGCGTTGAAGATGAAGGGGTGGGCTACGAGCAGTACTTC	CSVEDEGVGYEQYF
TRBJ2-5	TRBV27	TRBD2	TGTGCCAGCAGGCTGACTAGCGCGACAAAAGAGACCCAGTACTTC	CASRLTSATKETQYF
TRBJ1-2	TRBV27	NA	TGTGCCAGCTCCTATGGCAGGGACTATGGCTACACCTTC	CASSYGRDYGYTF
TRBJ1-1	TRBV6-6	NA	TGTGCCAGCAGTTCCTCAAGTCGAAGGGGGACTGAAGCTTTCTTT	CASSSSSRRGTEAFF
TRBJ2-5	TRBV7-6	NA	TGTGCCAGCAGCTCCGCTCAAGAGACCCAGTACTTC	CASSSAQETQYF
TRBJ1-2	TRBV2	NA	TGTGCCAGCAGTGAAGGGGACCACTTCTATGGCTACACCTTC	CASSEGDHFYGYTF
TRBJ1-1	TRBV19	NA	TGTGCCAGTAGTATAATGGACAGATCAATGAACACTGAAGCTTTCTTT	CASSIMDRSMNTEAFF
TRBJ2-7	TRBV4-1	NA	TGCGCCAGCAGCCAAAACCTAGAACCGGGACTTACGGCCTACGAGCAGTACTTC	CASSQNLEPGLTAYEQYF
TRBJ2-4	TRBV27	NA	TGTGCCAGCAGTCTTCGCTCAGCCAAAAACATTCAGTACTTC	CASSLRSAKNIQYF